A selection of T cell receptor beta chains follows, all from one sample in a study of cytomegalovirus exposure and HLA in healthy donors. Sequenced by immunoSEQ multiplex PCR; TCRdb stores in-frame clones only, minus some. The table records some 150,000 clones, 80% to 90% of them present only once. The source material was PBMCs. Every receptor here comes from a woman in her 50s in good health and CMV-seronegative. CDR3s include the opening cysteine and the closing phenylalanine or tryptophan. The order of the fields is J gene, V gene, clone size, D gene, CDR3 DNA, CDR3 protein. A D gene is named only where the DNA matches it firmly. Size is omitted from some rows. Given values are once, few, many or a class for expanded clones.

J: TRBJ2-2
V: TRBV5-1
size: NA
D: NA
DNA: TGCGCCAGCAGCTCCGGTGTGCGGGGTAACACCGGGGAGCTGTTTTTT
CDR3: CASSSGVRGNTGELFF

J: TRBJ1-6
V: TRBV28
size: NA
D: NA
DNA: TGTGCCAGCAGTTTACCCCCCGGAGGGTCGAATAATTCACCCCTCCACTTT
CDR3: CASSLPPGGSNNSPLHF

J: TRBJ1-5
V: TRBV10-3
size: once
D: NA
DNA: TGTGCCACCAGTGGGGGGGTGGCTCAGCCCCAGCATTTT
CDR3: CATSGGVAQPQHF

J: TRBJ1-2
V: TRBV7-2
size: NA
D: NA
DNA: TGTGCCAGCAGCCCCACACAGGACCAGGGGGGCTACACCTTC
CDR3: CASSPTQDQGGYTF

J: TRBJ2-7
V: TRBV29-1
size: NA
D: NA
DNA: TGCAGCGTTGAGCGCAGGGGCTCCCACGAGCAGTACTTC
CDR3: CSVERRGSHEQYF

J: TRBJ2-7
V: TRBV2
size: NA
D: NA
DNA: TGTGCCAGTGGGAGCGAGCAGTACTTC
CDR3: CASGSEQYF

J: TRBJ2-7
V: TRBV4-1
size: NA
D: NA
DNA: TGCGCCAGCAGCCAAGGGTCTGCTAGCGAGCACGAGCAGTACTTC
CDR3: CASSQGSASEHEQYF

J: TRBJ1-2
V: TRBV29-1
size: NA
D: TRBD1
DNA: TGCAGCGTCCCGAGTAATGACAGGGCCAATGGCTACACCTTC
CDR3: CSVPSNDRANGYTF

J: TRBJ1-1
V: TRBV28
size: NA
D: NA
DNA: TGTGCCAGCAGCAAACTTACAGGGCCGGGTGAAGCTTTCTTT
CDR3: CASSKLTGPGEAFF

J: TRBJ2-5
V: TRBV4-1
size: NA
D: TRBD2
DNA: TGCGCCAGCAGCCAAGCCCGCGGGGGGGCGGGGGAGACCCAGTACTTC
CDR3: CASSQARGGAGETQYF

J: TRBJ2-3
V: TRBV9
size: NA
D: NA
DNA: TGTGCCAGCAGCCTAGGGACTACAGATACGCAGTATTTT
CDR3: CASSLGTTDTQYF

J: TRBJ2-7
V: TRBV5-1
size: NA
D: NA
DNA: TGCGCCAGCAGCTTGGTTGGGGGACTCGACGCCGAGCAGTACTTC
CDR3: CASSLVGGLDAEQYF

J: TRBJ2-3
V: TRBV6-1
size: NA
D: NA
DNA: TGTGCCAGCGCTGGCGGGGATACGCAGTATTTT
CDR3: CASAGGDTQYF

J: TRBJ2-7
V: TRBV7-9
size: NA
D: TRBD2
DNA: TGTGCCAGCAGCCGACTAGCGGGGGGTTACGAGCAGTACTTC
CDR3: CASSRLAGGYEQYF

J: TRBJ2-5
V: TRBV25-1
size: NA
D: NA
DNA: TGTGCCAGCAGAGCTGGGGGCACAGAGACCCAGTACTTC
CDR3: CASRAGGTETQYF

J: TRBJ1-1
V: TRBV6-5
size: NA
D: NA
DNA: TGTGCCAGCAGGGGGCCTGGGAACACTGAAGCTTTCTTT
CDR3: CASRGPGNTEAFF